These T cell receptor beta chains were read from a single sample in a study of cytomegalovirus exposure and HLA in healthy donors. Using immunoSEQ multiplex PCR, the repertoire was profiled, and TCRdb retains in-frame clones only, with some absent. The data show around 100,000 clones, 76% seen once. The sample taken for sequencing was PBMCs. These receptors all come from a woman in her late teens or twenties in good health and CMV-seropositive. Each CDR3 is given with its conserved first and last residue. A D gene is named only where the DNA matches it firmly. Size tells how often a clone was seen (once, few, many) or the class of an expanded clone, and some rows leave it out.

d_gene: TRBD1; j_gene: TRBJ2-7; abundance: -; v_gene: TRBV6-4; CDR3nt: TGTGCCAGCAGTCCGGACAGGACCTCCTACGAGCAGTACTTC; CDR3aa: CASSPDRTSYEQYF
d_gene: TRBD2; j_gene: TRBJ2-7; abundance: -; v_gene: TRBV5-1; CDR3nt: TGCGCCAGCAGCTTGGTTGGGCTAGCGGGAGGGGAAACCTACGAGCAGTACTTC; CDR3aa: CASSLVGLAGGETYEQYF
d_gene: -; j_gene: TRBJ1-2; abundance: -; v_gene: TRBV11-2; CDR3nt: TGTGCCAGCAGCTTAGTGGGGGCGAATATCTATGGCTACACCTTC; CDR3aa: CASSLVGANIYGYTF
d_gene: -; j_gene: TRBJ2-7; abundance: -; v_gene: TRBV5-6; CDR3nt: TGTGCCAGCAGATATGGGACTCAATCCTACGAGCAGTACTTC; CDR3aa: CASRYGTQSYEQYF
d_gene: -; j_gene: TRBJ2-5; abundance: -; v_gene: TRBV9; CDR3nt: TGTGCCAGCAGCAAGGTGGGGAGCCCAGAGACCCAGTACTTC; CDR3aa: CASSKVGSPETQYF
d_gene: -; j_gene: TRBJ1-1; abundance: -; v_gene: TRBV6-5; CDR3nt: TGTGCCAGCAGTTACTCGAGGCAGGGGTGGTCTGAAGCTTTCTTT; CDR3aa: CASSYSRQGWSEAFF
d_gene: TRBD1; j_gene: TRBJ2-2; abundance: -; v_gene: TRBV18; CDR3nt: TGTGCCAGCTCACCACGAGCAGGGGGCTCCGGGGAGCTGTTTTTT; CDR3aa: CASSPRAGGSGELFF
d_gene: TRBD1; j_gene: TRBJ1-2; abundance: few; v_gene: TRBV16; CDR3nt: TGTGCCAGCAGTCCTGCAGGGGGGCCCTATGGCTACACCTTC; CDR3aa: CASSPAGGPYGYTF
d_gene: -; j_gene: TRBJ2-7; abundance: -; v_gene: TRBV28; CDR3nt: TGTGCCAGCAGTCAGGGGCAGGGTCTGCTTGAGCAGTACTTC; CDR3aa: CASSQGQGLLEQYF
d_gene: -; j_gene: TRBJ2-2; abundance: -; v_gene: TRBV5-1; CDR3nt: TGCGCCAGCAGCTTGATAGGGGGTGTTGCCGGGGAGCTGTTTTTT; CDR3aa: CASSLIGGVAGELFF
d_gene: TRBD1; j_gene: TRBJ1-1; abundance: -; v_gene: TRBV5-4; CDR3nt: TGTGCCAGCAGCCTGCCGACAGGGGGAATGAACACTGAAGCTTTCTTT; CDR3aa: CASSLPTGGMNTEAFF
d_gene: TRBD2; j_gene: TRBJ2-7; abundance: -; v_gene: TRBV7-9; CDR3nt: TGTGCCAGCAGCTTAGATCCAGCGGGGTCGGTGCAGTACTTC; CDR3aa: CASSLDPAGSVQYF
d_gene: -; j_gene: TRBJ1-5; abundance: -; v_gene: TRBV15; CDR3nt: TGTGCCACCAGCGCCTCCGCCGGGGGGATCAGCCCCCAGCATTTT; CDR3aa: CATSASAGGISPQHF